This T cell receptor beta chain came from a study of prognosis after radiotherapy for stage I lung cancer. From germline, CDR1 is SGHRS and CDR2 YFSETQ. V shed 0 bases, J shed 6 bases, and the junction held 2 bases outside the gene matches. The CDR3 extends over 13 amino acids. Starting from genomic DNA, TCR beta CDR3 was amplified through two-round multiplex PCR. First-round PCR, the initial amplification, used primers specific to each TRBV and TRBJ gene. TCRdb fed the multiplex PCR reads into MiXCR, producing one record per CDR3 protein. The sample lists 20,000 to 30,000 distinct CDR3 sequences, 40% occurring once.

The receptor was isolated from a donor older than 45 with non-small cell lung cancer. The specimen was PBMCs, collected before or after stereotactic body radiation therapy (not recorded which). The rearrangement links TRBV5-1 to TRBJ2-7; TRBD2 aligns across 8 bases. CDR3 amino acids: CASSLGLAPEQYF. In DNA form, the CDR3 reads TGCGCCAGCAGCTTGGGACTAGCGCCCGAGCAGTACTTC.